This entry is about one T cell receptor (beta chain). Its antigen is not identified. This record belongs to a study of T cell responses to AZD1222 COVID-19 vaccine. Study-wide background: Second-dose schedules of about 4 or about 12 weeks were combined.

Whole-study results and caveats: It should be noted that donors were predominantly white British and more often female, and clonal diversity was possibly underestimated. Spike as a whole was targeted by vaccine-associated CD4 TCRs, dominant at 160-218 and 743-854. The peak T cell response came first, and repertoires were sampled only after it.

The CDR3 has 12 amino acids. CDR1 is LGHDT, CDR2 YNNKEL, per germline (reference sequence). V was pared by 5 bases and J by 9 bases, with 2 bases of the junction left unmatched. Method: immunoSEQ multiplex PCR; TCRdb's copy keeps in-frame clones and lacks some. The sample contains approximately 130,000 clones, less than 95% of which appear only once. This clonotype was sampled from an adult in good health. Here the sequenced sample was peripheral blood, taken on day 0 of AZD1222 vaccination. The chain carries TRBV3-1 (or the pseudogene TRBV3-2) and TRBJ2-1, with 9 bases lining up with TRBD2. This CDR3 reads CASSFSGSEQFF. The CDR3 DNA reads as TGTGCCAGCAGCTTTAGCGGGAGTGAGCAGTTCTTC.